The following is a T cell receptor beta chain sequence with its context. The antigen remains undetermined. At the DNA level, this CDR3 is encoded by other sequences in the same sample as well. It was CD45RO-negative cells, positively selected for CCR7, that made up naive CD8 cells, with terminally differentiated effector memory CD45RA+ cells excluded. The data stem from a study of shared clonotypes between healthy human individuals. Study details: The cohort had two women and a few men, ages 18 to 49. Findings of the study overall: Unshared clonotypes carried lower generation probabilities than those common to all four donors.

The authors ran the assay at deep level. Assay used: immunoSEQ multiplex PCR; TCRdb lists only in-frame clones, some missing. The sample includes millions of clones, more than 85% of them seen just once. Germline lookup yields CDR1 SGDLS and CDR2 YYNGEE. The V and J ends lost 0 bases and 4 bases respectively, with 6 bases between them. There are 13 residues in the CDR3. The chain is built from TRBV9 and TRBJ2-3; D is ambiguous. The specimen sequenced was naive CD8+ T cells from PBMCs. This clonotype originated in a man between 18 and 35 years old in good health. Some clones in this sample may be carry-over from other donors' samples. The CDR3 DNA follows: TGTGCCAGCAGCGTAGCATCCGCAGATACGCAGTATTTT. It specifies CASSVASADTQYF.